Below, 6 T cell receptor beta chains from the same sample are listed, as sequenced in a study of blood T cell repertoires in COVID-19. Libraries were prepared by immunoSEQ multiplex PCR; TCRdb keeps only in-frame clonotypes and omits some of them. Counted here are about 160,000 clones, approximately 86% occurring once; the ten biggest clones make up approximately 4.1%. Sequences were obtained from peripheral blood. These receptors came from a woman aged 55-75 years who had recovered from COVID-19.

V and J are TRBV6-4 and TRBJ1-2, with D uncertain. The CDR3 has 13 amino acids. V was cut by 2 bases and J by 8 bases, with 12 bases left in between. CDR1 and CDR2 (germline): MRHNA, SNTAGT. The CDR3 spells CASSDGRGDGYTF. Written as DNA, the CDR3 is TGTGCCAGCAGTGACGGCCGCGGAGACGGCTACACCTTC.

The chain combines TRBV5-1 with TRBJ2-4, with no clear D. Trimming cost V 2 bases and J 0 bases, with 9 bases left between them. In germline, CDR1 is SGHRS, CDR2 YFSETQ. The CDR3 has 15 residues. For the CDR3, the DNA is TGCGCCAGCAGCTTCGGAGCCGCAGCCAAAAACATTCAGTACTTC. Encoded protein: CASSFGAAAKNIQYF. Drawing the rest from reference TRBV5-1 and TRBJ2-4, the complete variable domain is KAGVTQTPRYLIKTRGQQVTLSCSPISGHRSVSWYQQTPGQGLQFLFEYFSETQRNKGNFPGRFSGRQFSNSRSEMNVSTLELGDSALYLCASSFGAAAKNIQYFGAGTRLSVL.

The chain carries TRBV28 and TRBJ1-6, with D possibly matching TRBD1 (6 bases). The CDR3 is made up of 15 amino acids. V lost 6 bases to trimming and J lost 7 bases, with 16 bases between them. The germline gives CDR1 MDHEN, CDR2 SYDVKM. CDR3: CASRHFRGGNSPLHF. CDR3 DNA: TGTGCCAGCAGGCATTTCAGGGGTGGCAATTCACCCCTCCACTTT.

The rearrangement uses TRBV9 and TRBJ2-2; the D gene is possibly TRBD1 (6 bases). The ends were cut back, 3 bases at V and 1 base at J, with 13 bases in the middle. The germline V gene has CDR1 SGDLS and CDR2 YYNGEE. The CDR3 has 16 residues. The CDR3 spells CASSGGQLRNTGELFF. Here the CDR3 DNA reads TGTGCCAGCAGCGGAGGACAGCTACGGAACACCGGGGAGCTGTTTTTT.

This clone was seen a single time. The chain carries TRBV11-3 and TRBJ1-1; 10 bases are a match to TRBD1. This CDR3 is 18 amino acids long. CDR1 and CDR2 (germline): SGHNT, YENEEA. V lost 5 bases and J lost 1; bases outside the gene matches: 13. The CDR3 region is CASSPVDRGQAWNTEAFF. CDR3 coding DNA: TGTGCCAGCAGCCCAGTTGACAGGGGGCAGGCTTGGAACACTGAAGCTTTCTTT.

The chain combines TRBV6-6 with TRBJ1-2, with D possibly matching TRBD1 (5 bases). The germline V gene encodes CDR1 MNHNY and CDR2 SVGAGI (reference sequence). This CDR3 is built from 14 residues. V was shortened by 0 bases and J by 8 bases, with 13 bases between the two germline ends. This chain's CDR3 is CASSYSGAPWGYTF. The CDR3 DNA sequence: TGTGCCAGCAGTTACTCAGGGGCTCCATGGGGCTACACCTTC.